The table lists the clone carrying this T cell receptor (beta chain) with a few counts. Its target is not known. J gave up 0 bases and V 4 bases, and 5 bases lay outside the gene matches. The CDR3 is made up of 15 amino acids. Germline loops: CDR1 SQVTM, CDR2 ANQGSEA. The entry originates in a study of beta chain features in type 1 diabetes. Study-level information: The study found patients and healthy donors alike in age, gender and cell yields. Broader study findings: Healthy donors had naive, central memory and Treg TCRB repertoires that appeared less similar than those seen among patients.

All of the isolated RNA was reverse transcribed, so expressed TCRB transcripts were sequenced. Libraries were prepared by immunoSEQ multiplex PCR; TCRdb keeps only in-frame clonotypes and omits some of them. The table has about half a million clones, about an eighth seen once. It was one heparinised blood draw, averaging roughly 100 mL, that each donor gave. CD45RO/CCR7/CD25/CD127/CD95/CD27 staining was used to isolate CD4+ naive, central memory, regulatory and stem cell-like memory cells by sorting. This TCR was sampled from a woman aged 18-29 years in good health. This chain connects TRBV29-1 to TRBJ2-3; 9 bases are a match to TRBD2. Sequences were obtained from naive CD4+ T cells from blood. The CDR3 is CSVGTSAASTDTQYF. In DNA form, the CDR3 reads TGCAGCGTTGGGACTAGCGCCGCTAGCACAGATACGCAGTATTTT.